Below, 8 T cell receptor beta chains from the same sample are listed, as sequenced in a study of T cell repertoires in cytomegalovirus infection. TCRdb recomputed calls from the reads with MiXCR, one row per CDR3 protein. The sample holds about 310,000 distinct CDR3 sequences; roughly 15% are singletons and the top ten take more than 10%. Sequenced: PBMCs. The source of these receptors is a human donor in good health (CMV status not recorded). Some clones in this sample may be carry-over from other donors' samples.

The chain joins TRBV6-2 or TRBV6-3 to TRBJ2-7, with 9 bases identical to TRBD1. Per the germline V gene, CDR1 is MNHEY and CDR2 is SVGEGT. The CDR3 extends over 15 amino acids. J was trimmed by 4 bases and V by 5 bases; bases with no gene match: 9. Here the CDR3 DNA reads TGTGCCAGCAGTGGGCCGGGACAGGGAACTTACGAGCAGTACTTC. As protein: CASSGPGQGTYEQYF.

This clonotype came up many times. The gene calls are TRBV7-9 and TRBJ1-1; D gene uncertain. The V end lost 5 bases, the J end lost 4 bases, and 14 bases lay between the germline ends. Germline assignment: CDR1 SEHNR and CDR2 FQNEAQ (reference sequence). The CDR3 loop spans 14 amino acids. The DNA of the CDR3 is TGTGCCAGCAGCGCAAAAAGCTCGATCACTGAAGCTTTCTTT. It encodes CASSAKSSITEAFF.

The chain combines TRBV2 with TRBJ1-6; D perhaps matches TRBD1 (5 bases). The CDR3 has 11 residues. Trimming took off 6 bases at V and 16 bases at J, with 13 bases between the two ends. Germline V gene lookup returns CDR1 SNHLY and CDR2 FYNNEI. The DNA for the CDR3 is TGTGCCAGCAGCGTGGGGCCACAACTCCACTTT. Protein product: CASSVGPQLHF.

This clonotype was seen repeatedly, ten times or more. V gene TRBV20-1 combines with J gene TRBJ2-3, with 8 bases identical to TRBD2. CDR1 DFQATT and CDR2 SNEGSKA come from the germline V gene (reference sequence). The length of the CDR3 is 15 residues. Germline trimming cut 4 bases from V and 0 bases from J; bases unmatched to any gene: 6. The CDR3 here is CSATSLAGSTDTQYF. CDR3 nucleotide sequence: TGCAGTGCTACCTCTTTAGCGGGGAGCACAGATACGCAGTATTTT.

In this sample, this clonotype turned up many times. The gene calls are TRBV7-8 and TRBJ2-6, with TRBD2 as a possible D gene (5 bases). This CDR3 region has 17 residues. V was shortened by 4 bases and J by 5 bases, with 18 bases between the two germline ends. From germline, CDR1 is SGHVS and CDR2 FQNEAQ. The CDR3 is CASSSRTGRLWANVLTF. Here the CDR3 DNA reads TGTGCCAGCAGCTCCAGGACGGGAAGACTCTGGGCCAACGTCCTGACTTTC.

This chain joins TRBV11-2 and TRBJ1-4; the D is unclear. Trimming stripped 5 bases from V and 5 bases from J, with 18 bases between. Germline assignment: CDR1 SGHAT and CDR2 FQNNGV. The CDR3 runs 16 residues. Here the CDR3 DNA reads TGTGCCAGCAGCCCCCTGCCGGGAGGATTAAATGAAAAACTGTTTTTT. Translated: CASSPLPGGLNEKLFF.

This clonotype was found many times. The CDR3 DNA is TGTGCCAGCAGGACAGGGAACGGGGCCGGGGAGCTGTTTTTT. Protein product: CASRTGNGAGELFF. The V and J genes are TRBV12-3 or TRBV12-4 and TRBJ2-2; 7 nucleotides line up with TRBD1. CDR3 length: 14 amino acids. Trimming removed 6 bases from V and 6 bases from J; junction bases left unmatched: 7.

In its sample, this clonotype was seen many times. The CDR3 region is CASSLRRGSQETQYF. The CDR3 DNA is TGTGCCAGCAGCTTAAGGAGGGGGAGCCAAGAGACCCAGTACTTC. This rearrangement joins TRBV7-2 to TRBJ2-5; either TRBD1 or TRBD2 may fit D (6 bases each). The V gene lost 2 bases and the J gene lost 1 base, with 11 bases spanning the gap. The length of the CDR3 is 15 residues. The germline CDR1 and CDR2 sequences are SGHTA and FQGNSA.